This entry concerns a single T cell receptor (gamma chain). This clone was counted a few times. This receptor's antigen is unknown. The likely explanation is a read error, given a far larger clone one base away. This sample also contains other DNA sequences that code for the same CDR3. For bulk TCR repertoire analysis, Vgamma9/Vdelta2+ and Vdelta2-negative gammadelta T cell populations were flow-sorted out of peripheral blood mononuclear cells. The sample is drawn from a study of γδ T cells in repeated Plasmodium falciparum infection (dated by TCRdb to the early 2020s). Regarding the research as a whole: The natural-infection arm enrolled Malian children exposed to intense seasonal malaria transmission and compared the Malian children with Australian children matched for age and gender. Four controlled human malaria infections were administered to about five malaria-naive U.S. adults over 644 days by bites from P. falciparum NF54-infected Anopheles stephensi mosquitoes. Samples were collected from controlled-infection subjects at baseline, immediately before selected infections, and 21 days after each infection. Malian gammadelta TCR repertoires were analysed cross-sectionally in periods with no transmission and longitudinally across episodes of acute febrile malaria. In the study, the shaping of the human gammadelta T cell repertoire by repeated Plasmodium falciparum infection was examined using natural infection in Mali and controlled human malaria infection.

The library relied on multiplex PCR. The sequencing machine was an Illumina MiSeq. Every sorted gammadelta T cell sample had both its TCR gamma (TRG) and TCR delta (TRD) chains sequenced. Processing in the source paper ran as follows. Repertoire analyses included clonotype tree plots, accumulated frequency of the top 20 clonotypes, diversity index (DI) and D75 metrics. Clonotypes were called again by TCRdb from the public reads via CATT, and duplicate nucleotide sequences were then merged into one entry. For this entry, the V and J calls and clone size follow TCRdb and not the study's own pipeline. The sample table holds around 24,000 gamma-chain clones, of which 3% were seen once. The ten largest account for approximately 30% of the sample. Study-wide conclusions, independent of this receptor: The Malian cohort was drawn from a small rural village made up mostly of one ethnic group, which limits generalizability. Compared with the repertoires of Australian children, the Vdelta2-negative gammadelta TCR repertoires of Malian children appeared more clonally expanded, less diverse and less shared. In Vdelta2-negative gammadelta TCR repertoires, which were largely Vdelta1+, repeated controlled infections appeared to drive waves of new clonotype selection. A highly stable polyclonal repertoire over time and infection, with many inter-individual overlapping TCRgamma sequences, was shown by Vgamma9/Vdelta2+ TCR repertoires. Because the controlled-infection cohort was small, analysis of inter-individual variability in gammadelta T cell responses was limited.

From the germline V gene (reference sequence), CDR1 is GITISATS and CDR2 is ISYDGTV. Inclusive of the bounding cysteine and phenylalanine, the CDR3 is 14 residues long. CDR3 DNA is the only sequence kept; it has 42 bases, read in frame from the first base. Sequencing was done on a sample of gamma-delta T cells from blood. The V gene is TRGV9; the J gene was not called. The receptor was derived from a pool of human donors (malaria-infected and uninfected, not separated). The DNA reads TGTGCCTTGTGGGAGGTGACGGACTATTATAAGAAACTCTTC. Translation gives CALWEVTDYYKKLF.